This record concerns one T cell receptor beta chain sequence. The germline gives CDR1 DFQATT, CDR2 SNEGSKA (reference sequence). V was clipped by 1 base and J by 4 bases; unmatched bases: 4. This CDR3 is built from 14 residues. This entry belongs to a study of early T cells in non-severe SARS-CoV-2 infection. Individual cDNA molecules received unique molecular identifiers during library preparation. One entry per CDR3 protein, called by TCRdb with MiXCR from the 5' RACE reads. The sample holds 70,000 to 95,000 distinct CDR3 sequences, approximately 15% seen once. The rearrangement joins TRBV20-1 to TRBJ1-3; 7 bases match TRBD1. Sequenced: whole blood. The TCR was taken from an adult who was a healthcare worker with PCR-confirmed SARS-CoV-2 infection or an uninfected control (not recorded which). CDR3 DNA sequence: TGCAGTGCTAGAGTGGCAGGGGGAGGAAACACCATATATTTT. It translates to CSARVAGGGNTIYF.